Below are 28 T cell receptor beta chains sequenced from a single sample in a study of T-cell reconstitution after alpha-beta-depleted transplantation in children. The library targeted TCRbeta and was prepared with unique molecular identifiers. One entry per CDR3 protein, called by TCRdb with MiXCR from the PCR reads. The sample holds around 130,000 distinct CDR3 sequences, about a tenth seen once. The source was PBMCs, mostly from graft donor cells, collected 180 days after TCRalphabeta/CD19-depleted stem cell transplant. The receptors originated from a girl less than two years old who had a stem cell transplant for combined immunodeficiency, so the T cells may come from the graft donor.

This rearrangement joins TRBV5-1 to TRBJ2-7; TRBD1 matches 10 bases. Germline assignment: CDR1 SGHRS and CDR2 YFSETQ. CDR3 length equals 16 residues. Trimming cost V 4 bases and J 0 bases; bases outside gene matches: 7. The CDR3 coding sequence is TGCGCCAGCAGCAACCGGGACAGGGGATCCTCCTACGAGCAGTACTTC. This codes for CASSNRDRGSSYEQYF.

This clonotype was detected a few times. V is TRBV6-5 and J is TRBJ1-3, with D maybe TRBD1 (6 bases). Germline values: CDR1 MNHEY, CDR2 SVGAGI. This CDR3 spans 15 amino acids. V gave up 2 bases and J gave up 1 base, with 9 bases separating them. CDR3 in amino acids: CASSYAGQSGNTIYF. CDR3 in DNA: TGTGCCAGCAGTTACGCCGGACAGTCTGGAAACACCATATATTTT.

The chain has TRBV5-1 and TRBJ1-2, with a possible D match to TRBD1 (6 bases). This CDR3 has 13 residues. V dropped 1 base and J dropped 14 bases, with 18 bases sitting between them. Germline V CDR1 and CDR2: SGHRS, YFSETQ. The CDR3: CASSLTPGQGGTF. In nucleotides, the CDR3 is TGCGCCAGCAGCTTGACCCCGGGACAAGGGGGAACCTTC.

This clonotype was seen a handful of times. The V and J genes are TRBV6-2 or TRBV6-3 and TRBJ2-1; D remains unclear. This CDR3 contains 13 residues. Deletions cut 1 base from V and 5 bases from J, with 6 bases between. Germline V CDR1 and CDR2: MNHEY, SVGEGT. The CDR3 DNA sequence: TGTGCCAGCAGTTACTTCCTAGACAATGAGCAGTTCTTC. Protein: CASSYFLDNEQFF.

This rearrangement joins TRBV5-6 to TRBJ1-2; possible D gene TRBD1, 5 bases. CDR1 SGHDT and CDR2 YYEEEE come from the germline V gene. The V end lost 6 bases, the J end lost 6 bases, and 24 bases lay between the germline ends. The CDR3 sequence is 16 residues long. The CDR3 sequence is CASTGDPSRHRNGYTF. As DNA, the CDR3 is TGTGCCAGCACCGGGGACCCGAGTCGACATCGAAATGGCTACACCTTC.

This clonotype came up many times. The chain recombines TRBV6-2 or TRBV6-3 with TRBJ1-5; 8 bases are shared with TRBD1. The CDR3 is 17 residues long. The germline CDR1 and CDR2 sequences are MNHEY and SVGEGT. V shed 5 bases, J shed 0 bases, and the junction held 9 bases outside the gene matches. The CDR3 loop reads CASSSGTGPYSNQPQHF. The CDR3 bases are TGTGCCAGCAGTAGCGGGACAGGCCCCTATAGCAATCAGCCCCAGCATTTT.

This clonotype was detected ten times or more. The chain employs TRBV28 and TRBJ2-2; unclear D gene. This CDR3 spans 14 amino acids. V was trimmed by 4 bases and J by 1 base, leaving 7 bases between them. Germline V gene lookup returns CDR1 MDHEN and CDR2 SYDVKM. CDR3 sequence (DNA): TGTGCCAGCAGTTACCGGTTGAACACCGGGGAGCTGTTTTTT. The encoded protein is CASSYRLNTGELFF.

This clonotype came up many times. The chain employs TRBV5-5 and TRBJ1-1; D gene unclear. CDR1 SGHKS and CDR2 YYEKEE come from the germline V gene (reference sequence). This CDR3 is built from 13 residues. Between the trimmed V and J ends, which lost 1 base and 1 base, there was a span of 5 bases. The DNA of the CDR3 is TGTGCCAGCAGCTTGTGGGAGAACACTGAAGCTTTCTTT. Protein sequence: CASSLWENTEAFF.

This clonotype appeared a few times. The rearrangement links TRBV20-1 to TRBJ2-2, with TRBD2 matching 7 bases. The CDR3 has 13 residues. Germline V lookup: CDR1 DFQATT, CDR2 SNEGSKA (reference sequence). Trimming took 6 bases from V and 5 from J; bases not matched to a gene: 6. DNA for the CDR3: TGCAGTGCGGGCGGGAGCGCGACCGGGGAGCTGTTTTTT. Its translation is CSAGGSATGELFF.

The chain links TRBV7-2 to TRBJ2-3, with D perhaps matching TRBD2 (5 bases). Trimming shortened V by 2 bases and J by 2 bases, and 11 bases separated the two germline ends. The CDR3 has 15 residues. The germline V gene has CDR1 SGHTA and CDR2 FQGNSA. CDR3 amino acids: CASSLSAAHTDTQYF. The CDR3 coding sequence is TGTGCCAGCAGCTTATCAGCGGCCCACACAGATACGCAGTATTTT.

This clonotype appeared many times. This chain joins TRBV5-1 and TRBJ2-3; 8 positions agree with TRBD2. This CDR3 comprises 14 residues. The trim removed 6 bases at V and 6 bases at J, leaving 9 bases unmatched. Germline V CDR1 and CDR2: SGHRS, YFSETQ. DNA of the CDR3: TGCGCCAGCACGGGGAACAGCGGGAGTGATACGCAGTATTTT. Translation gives CASTGNSGSDTQYF.

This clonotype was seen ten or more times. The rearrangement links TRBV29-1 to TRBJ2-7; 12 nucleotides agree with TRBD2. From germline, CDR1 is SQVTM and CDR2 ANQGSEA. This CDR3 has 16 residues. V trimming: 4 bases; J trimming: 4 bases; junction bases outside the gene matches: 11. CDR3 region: CSVGLPRTSGKYEQYF. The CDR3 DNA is TGCAGCGTTGGGCTCCCCCGGACTAGCGGGAAATACGAGCAGTACTTC.

Written as DNA, the CDR3 is TGTGCCAGCAGTTCCGGACTAGCGGGGGGGCTGGATACGCAGTATTTT. This sequence encodes CASSSGLAGGLDTQYF. The chain carries TRBV28 and TRBJ2-3, with 15 nucleotides matching TRBD2. Germline lookup yields CDR1 MDHEN and CDR2 SYDVKM. Trimming removed 4 bases from V and 6 bases from J; junction bases left unmatched: 5. CDR3 length: 16 amino acids.

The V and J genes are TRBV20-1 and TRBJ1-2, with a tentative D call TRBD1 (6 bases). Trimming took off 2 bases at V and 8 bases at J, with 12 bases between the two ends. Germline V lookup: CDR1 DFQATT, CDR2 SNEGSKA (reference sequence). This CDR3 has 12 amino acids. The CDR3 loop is CSARQGKGGYTF. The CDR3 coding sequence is TGCAGTGCTAGACAGGGGAAAGGGGGCTACACCTTC.

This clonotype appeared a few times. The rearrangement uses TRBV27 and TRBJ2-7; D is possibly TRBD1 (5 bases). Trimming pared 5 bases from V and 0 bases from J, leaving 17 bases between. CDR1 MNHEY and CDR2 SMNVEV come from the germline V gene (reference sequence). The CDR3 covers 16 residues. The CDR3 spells CASSPRVGLGSYEQYF. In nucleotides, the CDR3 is TGTGCCAGCAGTCCCCGGGTGGGGCTCGGCTCCTACGAGCAGTACTTC.

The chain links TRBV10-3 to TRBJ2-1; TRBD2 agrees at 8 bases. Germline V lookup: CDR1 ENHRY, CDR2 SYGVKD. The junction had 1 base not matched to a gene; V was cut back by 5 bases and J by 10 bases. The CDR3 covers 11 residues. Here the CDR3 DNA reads TGTGCCATCAGTACTAGCGGAGAGCAGTTCTTC. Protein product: CAISTSGEQFF.

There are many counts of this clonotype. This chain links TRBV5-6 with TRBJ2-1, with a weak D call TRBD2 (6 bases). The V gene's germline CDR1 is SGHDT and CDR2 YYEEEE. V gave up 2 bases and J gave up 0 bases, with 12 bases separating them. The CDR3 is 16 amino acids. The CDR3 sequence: CASSFLAVSSYNEQFF. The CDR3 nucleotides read TGTGCCAGCAGCTTCTTAGCGGTTAGCTCCTACAATGAGCAGTTCTTC.

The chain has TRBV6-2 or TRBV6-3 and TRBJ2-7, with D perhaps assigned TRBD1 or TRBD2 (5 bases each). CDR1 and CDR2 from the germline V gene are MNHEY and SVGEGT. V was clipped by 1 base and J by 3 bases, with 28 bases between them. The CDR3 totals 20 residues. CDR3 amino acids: CASSYFFPTYLRDGDYEQYF. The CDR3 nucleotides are TGTGCCAGCAGTTACTTTTTCCCAACCTACCTCCGGGACGGAGACTACGAGCAGTACTTC.

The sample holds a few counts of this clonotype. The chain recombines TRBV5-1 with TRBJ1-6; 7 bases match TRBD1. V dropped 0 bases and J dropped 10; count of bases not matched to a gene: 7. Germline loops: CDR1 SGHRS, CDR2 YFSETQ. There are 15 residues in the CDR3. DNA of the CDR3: TGCGCCAGCAGCTTGGCCGACAGGGAGGGCTCACCCCTCCACTTT. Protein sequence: CASSLADREGSPLHF.

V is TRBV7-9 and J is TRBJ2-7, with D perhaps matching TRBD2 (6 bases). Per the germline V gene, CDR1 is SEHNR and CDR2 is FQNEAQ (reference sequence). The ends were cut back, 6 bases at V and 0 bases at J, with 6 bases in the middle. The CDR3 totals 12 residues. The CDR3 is CASRDYSYEQYF. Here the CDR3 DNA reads TGTGCCAGCAGGGACTACTCCTACGAGCAGTACTTC.

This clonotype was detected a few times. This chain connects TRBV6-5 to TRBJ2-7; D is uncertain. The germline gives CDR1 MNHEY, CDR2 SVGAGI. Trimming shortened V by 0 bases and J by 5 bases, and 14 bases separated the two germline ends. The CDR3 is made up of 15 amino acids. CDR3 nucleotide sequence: TGTGCCAGCAGTTACTCGATATCCATAGACCACGAGCAGTACTTC. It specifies CASSYSISIDHEQYF.

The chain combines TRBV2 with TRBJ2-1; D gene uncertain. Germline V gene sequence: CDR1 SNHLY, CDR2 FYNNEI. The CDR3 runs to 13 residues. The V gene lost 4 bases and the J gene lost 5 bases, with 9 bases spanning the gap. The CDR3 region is CASSGGPDNEQFF. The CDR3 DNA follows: TGTGCCAGCAGTGGAGGTCCCGACAATGAGCAGTTCTTC.

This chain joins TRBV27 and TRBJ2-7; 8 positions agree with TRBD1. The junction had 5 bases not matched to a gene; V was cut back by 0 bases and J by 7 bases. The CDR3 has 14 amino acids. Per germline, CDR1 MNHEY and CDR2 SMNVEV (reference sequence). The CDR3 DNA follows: TGTGCCAGCAGTTTATCGGTACAGGGGGGTGAGCAGTACTTC. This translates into CASSLSVQGGEQYF.

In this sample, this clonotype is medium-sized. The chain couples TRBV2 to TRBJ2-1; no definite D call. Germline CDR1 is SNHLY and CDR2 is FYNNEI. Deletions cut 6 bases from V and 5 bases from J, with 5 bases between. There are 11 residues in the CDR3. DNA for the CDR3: TGTGCCAGCAGCCCGGACAATGAGCAGTTCTTC. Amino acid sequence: CASSPDNEQFF.

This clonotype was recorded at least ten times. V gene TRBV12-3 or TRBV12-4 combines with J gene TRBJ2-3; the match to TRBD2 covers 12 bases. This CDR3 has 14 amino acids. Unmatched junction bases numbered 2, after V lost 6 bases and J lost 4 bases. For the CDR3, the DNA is TGTGCCAGCAGCCTAGCGGGAGGGCCAGATACGCAGTATTTT. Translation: CASSLAGGPDTQYF.

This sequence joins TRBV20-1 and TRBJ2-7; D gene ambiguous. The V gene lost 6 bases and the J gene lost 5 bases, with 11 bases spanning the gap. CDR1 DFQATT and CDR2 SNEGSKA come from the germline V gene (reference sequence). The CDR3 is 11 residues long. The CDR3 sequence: CSAVPEHEQYF. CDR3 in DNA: TGCAGTGCCGTACCAGAACACGAGCAGTACTTC.

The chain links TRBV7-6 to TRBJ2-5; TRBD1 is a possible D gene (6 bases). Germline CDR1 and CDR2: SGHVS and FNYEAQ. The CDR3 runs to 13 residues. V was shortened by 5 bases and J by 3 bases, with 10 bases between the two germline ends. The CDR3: CASSPPGEETQYF. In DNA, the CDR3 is TGTGCCAGCAGCCCCCCAGGGGAAGAGACCCAGTACTTC.

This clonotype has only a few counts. CDR3 nucleotide sequence: TGTGCCACCAGTGACTTCGACAGGGTTGATGGCTACACCTTC. Its protein product is CATSDFDRVDGYTF. The chain uses TRBV24-1 and TRBJ1-2; 7 bases map to TRBD1. V lost 4 bases, J lost 6 bases, and 7 bases stayed unmatched. The germline CDR1 and CDR2 sequences are KGHDR and SFDVKD. This CDR3 has 14 residues.